These 27 T cell receptor beta chains were sequenced from one sample in a study of blood T cell repertoires in COVID-19 (dated by TCRdb to the early 2020s). The library came from the immunoSEQ multiplex PCR assay. In TCRdb, the immuneACCESS table is reduced to in-frame sequences with V and J assigned. These tables do not hold every clone; where another copy was compared, an unresolved V gene accounts for under half, and the others remain unexplained. The table for this sample lists 20,000 to 30,000 clones; approximately 92% of them were counted only once. The ten largest clones add up to 15% to 20% of the sample. Material for sequencing was peripheral blood. Receptor source: a human donor in a cohort sampled during active COVID-19.

The chain uses TRBV10-3 and TRBJ2-5; the match to TRBD2 covers 7 bases. CDR3 length equals 12 residues. From germline, CDR1 is ENHRY and CDR2 SYGVKD. V trimming: 2 bases; J trimming: 9 bases; junction bases outside the gene matches: 3. The CDR3 nucleotides are TGTGCCATCAGTGAGGGGGGGGGAGCCCAGTACTTC. Translation gives CAISEGGGAQYF.

This clone has a single count. The V and J genes are TRBV10-3 and TRBJ2-5; D perhaps matches TRBD1 (5 bases). This CDR3 comprises 13 residues. The ends were cut back, 2 bases at V and 4 bases at J, with 8 bases in the middle. Germline V CDR1 and CDR2: ENHRY, SYGVKD. CDR3 protein: CAISEPRGETQYF. The CDR3 DNA reads as TGTGCCATCAGTGAGCCAAGGGGAGAGACCCAGTACTTC.

J is TRBJ1-4 and V is TRBV7-9; 7 bases fit TRBD1. The germline gives CDR1 SEHNR, CDR2 FQNEAQ (reference sequence). V shed 5 bases, J shed 5 bases, and the junction held 5 bases outside the gene matches. The CDR3 length is 14 residues. The chain's CDR3 is CASSPTGRNEKLFF. CDR3 coding DNA: TGTGCCAGCAGCCCGACAGGGCGGAATGAAAAACTGTTTTTT.

The count of this clone is one. The chain employs TRBV7-9 and TRBJ1-1, with TRBD1 matching 8 bases. V shed 2 bases, J shed 8 bases, and the junction held 4 bases outside the gene matches. The germline gives CDR1 SEHNR, CDR2 FQNEAQ (reference sequence). The length of the CDR3 is 13 residues. CDR3 DNA: TGTGCCAGCAGCTTACTACAGGGGGGAGAAGCTTTCTTT. Translation gives CASSLLQGGEAFF.

V and J are TRBV5-8 and TRBJ2-3, with 7 bases matching TRBD1. Germline V lookup: CDR1 SGHTS, CDR2 YDEGEE. Trimming cost V 0 bases and J 2 bases; bases outside gene matches: 6. CDR3 length: 16 amino acids. The CDR3 spells CASSLARGTATDTQYF. The CDR3 DNA reads TGTGCCAGCAGCTTGGCCAGGGGGACCGCCACAGATACGCAGTATTTT.

This chain links TRBV19 with TRBJ2-7, with TRBD2 matching 7 bases. Germline trimming cut 4 bases from V and 0 bases from J; bases unmatched to any gene: 9. The length of the CDR3 is 16 residues. In germline, CDR1 is LNHDA, CDR2 SQIVND (reference sequence). The DNA for the CDR3 is TGTGCCAGTAGTACCCGAGCGGGGATAAGCTCCTACGAGCAGTACTTC. Encoded protein: CASSTRAGISSYEQYF.

This clone was seen a single time. V gene TRBV14 combines with J gene TRBJ2-1; 9 nucleotides agree with TRBD1. Germline V gene lookup returns CDR1 SGHDN and CDR2 FVKESK. CDR3 size: 14 residues. V lost 4 bases, J lost 10 bases, and 8 bases stayed unmatched. CDR3 residues: CASSRDRVLNEQFF. The CDR3 DNA reads TGTGCCAGCAGCCGGGACAGGGTACTCAACGAGCAGTTCTTC.

V usage is TRBV5-6 and J usage is TRBJ2-1; D might be TRBD1 (6 bases). Germline V gives CDR1 SGHDT, CDR2 YYEEEE. V gave up 4 bases and J gave up 4 bases, with 18 bases separating them. This CDR3 has 16 amino acids. The CDR3 bases are TGTGCCAGCAGCCCGACATCAGGGGTGGTATACAATGAGCAGTTCTTC. Protein sequence: CASSPTSGVVYNEQFF.

This clone has more than one count but fewer than ten. This sequence joins TRBV18 and TRBJ2-3; maybe TRBD2 (7 bases). Between the trimmed V and J ends, which lost 3 bases and 2 bases, there was a span of 24 bases. The CDR3 has 19 amino acids. Looked up from germline, CDR1 is KGHSH and CDR2 is LQKENI. The CDR3 is CASSPKRGGEQRITDTQYF. The CDR3 nucleotides read TGTGCCAGCTCACCCAAGAGGGGGGGGGAACAGCGGATCACAGATACGCAGTATTTT.

The rearrangement joins TRBV11-2 to TRBJ2-3; 8 nucleotides align to TRBD2. The CDR3 has 15 residues. Germline V CDR1 and CDR2: SGHAT, FQNNGV. With V trimmed by 1 base and J by 2 bases, 2 bases remained unmatched. CDR3 loop: CASSLVAGYTDTQYF. In nucleotides, the CDR3 is TGTGCCAGCAGCTTAGTAGCGGGGTACACAGATACGCAGTATTTT.

This clone was picked up one time. The CDR3 is CASRSTGGLTGELFF. CDR3 DNA: TGCGCCAGCAGATCGACAGGGGGTTTAACCGGGGAGCTGTTTTTT. This sequence joins TRBV5-1 and TRBJ2-2; 9 positions agree with TRBD1. In germline, CDR1 is SGHRS, CDR2 YFSETQ. The V gene end was trimmed by 5 bases and the J gene end by 5 bases; junction bases not matched to a gene: 7. The CDR3 loop spans 15 amino acids. The full variable domain, with the rest looked up from reference TRBV5-1 and TRBJ2-2, is KAGVTQTPRYLIKTRGQQVTLSCSPISGHRSVSWYQQTPGQGLQFLFEYFSETQRNKGNFPGRFSGRQFSNSRSEMNVSTLELGDSALYLCASRSTGGLTGELFFGEGSRLTVL.

The chain is built from TRBV6-5 and TRBJ1-4, with D uncertain. V was trimmed by 2 bases and J by 0 bases, leaving 7 bases between them. The CDR3 covers 15 residues. CDR1 is MNHEY and CDR2 is SVGAGI in the germline V gene. CDR3 sequence (DNA): TGTGCCAGCAGTTACGGGCGTACAACTAATGAAAAACTGTTTTTT. It yields the protein CASSYGRTTNEKLFF.

The chain joins TRBV10-3 to TRBJ2-1; 7 positions match TRBD2. J was trimmed by 5 bases and V by 8 bases; bases with no gene match: 9. Germline assignment: CDR1 ENHRY and CDR2 SYGVKD. This CDR3 is built from 14 residues. The chain's CDR3 is CAIGRERKDNEQFF. CDR3 sequence (DNA): TGTGCCATCGGGCGGGAGCGGAAGGACAATGAGCAGTTCTTC.

The V call is TRBV7-2, the J call TRBJ1-1; 7 bases map to TRBD1. Trimming at V came to 1 base and at J to 11 bases, leaving 13 bases not matched to a gene. Germline values: CDR1 SGHTA, CDR2 FQGNSA. The CDR3 sequence is 15 residues long. CDR3 protein: CASSLVVTEGAPAFF. The CDR3 DNA reads TGTGCCAGCAGCTTAGTTGTGACAGAGGGGGCGCCGGCTTTCTTT.

V is TRBV20-1 and J is TRBJ2-7, with TRBD2 matching over 7 bases. The CDR3 sequence is 15 residues long. The ends lost 3 bases at V and 2 bases at J; junction bases unmatched: 10. From germline, CDR1 is DFQATT and CDR2 SNEGSKA (reference sequence). The CDR3: CSASVGPSGPYEQYF. CDR3 sequence (DNA): TGCAGTGCTAGTGTGGGGCCTAGCGGACCCTACGAGCAGTACTTC.

The chain carries TRBV5-4 and TRBJ1-4; no definite D call. The V gene's germline CDR1 is SGHNT and CDR2 YYREEE (reference sequence). V lost 0 bases and J 0 bases, leaving 6 bases between the germline ends. This CDR3 is 15 amino acids long. Written as DNA, the CDR3 is TGTGCCAGCAGCTTGGACCGCGCAACTAATGAAAAACTGTTTTTT. Translating it yields CASSLDRATNEKLFF.

This clone showed up just a few times. The CDR3: CASRKIASGSLTDTQYF. The CDR3 DNA reads TGCGCCAGCAGGAAAATCGCTAGCGGGAGTCTCACAGATACGCAGTATTTT. The chain carries TRBV5-1 and TRBJ2-3; TRBD2 aligns across 10 bases. Per germline, CDR1 SGHRS and CDR2 YFSETQ. CDR3 length: 17 amino acids. Germline trimming cut 5 bases from V and 2 bases from J; bases unmatched to any gene: 11.

J is TRBJ1-5 and V is TRBV6-5; a weak D match, TRBD1 (6 bases). The V gene's germline CDR1 is MNHEY and CDR2 SVGAGI. CDR3 length: 14 amino acids. Trimming took off 5 bases at V and 4 bases at J, with 12 bases between the two ends. CDR3 protein: CASSTGRGNQPQHF. CDR3 sequence (DNA): TGTGCCAGCAGTACGGGGAGGGGGAATCAGCCCCAGCATTTT.

The chain links TRBV19 to TRBJ1-6; D gene ambiguous. The germline V gene encodes CDR1 LNHDA and CDR2 SQIVND (reference sequence). The CDR3 runs 15 residues. Trimming stripped 5 bases from V and 0 bases from J, with 8 bases between. Written as DNA, the CDR3 is TGTGCCAGTAGTGAGGAGAGCTCCTATAATTCACCCCTCCACTTT. Protein sequence: CASSEESSYNSPLHF.

V and J are TRBV12-3 or TRBV12-4 and TRBJ1-1; D might be TRBD1 (5 bases). The CDR3 has 13 amino acids. V gave up 5 bases and J gave up 5 bases, with 12 bases separating them. For the CDR3, the DNA is TGTGCCAGCAGTCGACAGCCTGGGACTGAAGCTTTCTTT. It encodes CASSRQPGTEAFF.

V is TRBV9 and J is TRBJ2-2; TRBD1 aligns across 9 bases. Looked up from germline, CDR1 is SGDLS and CDR2 is YYNGEE. Trimming removed 0 bases from V and 5 bases from J; junction bases left unmatched: 8. This CDR3 spans 17 amino acids. The CDR3 sequence: CASSVATGGAYTGELFF. DNA of the CDR3: TGTGCCAGCAGCGTAGCTACAGGGGGCGCTTATACCGGGGAGCTGTTTTTT. The entire variable domain, with the rest obtained from reference TRBV9 and TRBJ2-2, is as follows: DSGVTQTPKHLITATGQRVTLRCSPRSGDLSVYWYQQSLDQGLQFLIQYYNGEERAKGNILERFSAQQFPDLHSELNLSSLELGDSALYFCASSVATGGAYTGELFFGEGSRLTVL.

Note on this clone: One end of the junction varies from germline; a read error may be responsible. This sequence joins TRBV5-1 and TRBJ2-2, with 9 bases aligning to TRBD2. CDR1 is SGHRS, CDR2 YFSETQ, per germline. The CDR3 totals 16 residues. The CDR3 is CARSFGRGGDAGELFF. As DNA, the CDR3 is TGCGCCCGCAGCTTCGGGCGGGGGGGCGACGCCGGGGAGCTGTTTTTT.

The chain has TRBV6-5 and TRBJ1-5; tentative D call: TRBD1 (6 bases). Germline lookup yields CDR1 MNHEY and CDR2 SVGAGI. The CDR3 extends over 13 amino acids. V dropped 6 bases and J dropped 4 bases, with 10 bases sitting between them. Here the CDR3 DNA reads TGTGCCAGCAGCTCCGACAGGAATCAGCCCCAGCATTTT. It encodes CASSSDRNQPQHF.

This clone was detected only a few times. The chain uses TRBV10-3 and TRBJ1-1; D might be TRBD1 (6 bases). From germline, CDR1 is ENHRY and CDR2 SYGVKD. V shed 3 bases and J shed 8 bases, with 19 bases lying between them. The CDR3 is made up of 15 amino acids. CDR3 loop: CAISDSTGTPGEAFF. For the CDR3, the DNA is TGTGCCATCAGTGACTCTACAGGGACACCTGGGGAAGCTTTCTTT.

The gene calls are TRBV29-1 and TRBJ2-1; D may be TRBD1 (5 bases). The CDR3 sequence is 15 residues long. The V end lost 5 bases, the J end lost 4 bases, and 18 bases lay between the germline ends. Germline V lookup: CDR1 SQVTM, CDR2 ANQGSEA. DNA of the CDR3: TGCAGCGTTCAGGCAGGGATCCCTTTATACAATGAGCAGTTCTTC. Protein sequence: CSVQAGIPLYNEQFF.

This chain uses TRBV3-1 (or the pseudogene TRBV3-2) with TRBJ2-4, with 7 bases that match TRBD1. The CDR3 spans 14 residues. Per the germline V gene, CDR1 is LGHDT and CDR2 is YNNKEL (reference sequence). Losses at the gene ends were 5 bases for V and 4 bases for J; bases not matched to a gene: 5. The CDR3, as DNA: TGTGCCAGCAGCGACAGGGACAAAAAAAACATTCAGTACTTC. This sequence encodes CASSDRDKKNIQYF.

This clone was seen only once. The chain couples TRBV5-5 to TRBJ1-2; D remains ambiguous. The CDR3 has 15 amino acids. Germline V gives CDR1 SGHKS, CDR2 YYEKEE (reference sequence). V was shortened by 0 bases and J by 0 bases, with 9 bases between the two germline ends. CDR3 sequence: CASSLAEIANYGYTF. DNA for the CDR3: TGTGCCAGCAGCTTGGCCGAGATAGCTAACTATGGCTACACCTTC.